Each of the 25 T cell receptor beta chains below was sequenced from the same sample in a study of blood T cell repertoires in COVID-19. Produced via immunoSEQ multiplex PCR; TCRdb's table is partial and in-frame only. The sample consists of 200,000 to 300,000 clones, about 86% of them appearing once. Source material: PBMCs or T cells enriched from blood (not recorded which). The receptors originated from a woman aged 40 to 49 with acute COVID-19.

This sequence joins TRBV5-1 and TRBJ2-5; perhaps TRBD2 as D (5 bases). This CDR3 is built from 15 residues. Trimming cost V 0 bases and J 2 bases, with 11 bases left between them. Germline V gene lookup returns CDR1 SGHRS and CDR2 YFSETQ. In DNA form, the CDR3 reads TGCGCCAGCAGCTTGGCTGCCGGGAAGCAAGAGACCCAGTACTTC. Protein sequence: CASSLAAGKQETQYF.

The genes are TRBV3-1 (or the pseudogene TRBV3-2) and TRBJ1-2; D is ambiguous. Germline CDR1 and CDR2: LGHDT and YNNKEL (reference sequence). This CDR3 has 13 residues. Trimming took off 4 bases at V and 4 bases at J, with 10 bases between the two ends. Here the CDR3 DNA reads TGTGCCAGCAGCCTGGGCCAGACCTATGGCTACACCTTC. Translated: CASSLGQTYGYTF.

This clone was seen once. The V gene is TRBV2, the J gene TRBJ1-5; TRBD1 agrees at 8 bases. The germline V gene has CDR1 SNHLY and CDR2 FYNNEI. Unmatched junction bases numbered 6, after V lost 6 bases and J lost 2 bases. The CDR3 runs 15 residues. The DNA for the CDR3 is TGTGCCAGCAGGGGAACGACAGGGGGCAATCAGCCCCAGCATTTT. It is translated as CASRGTTGGNQPQHF.

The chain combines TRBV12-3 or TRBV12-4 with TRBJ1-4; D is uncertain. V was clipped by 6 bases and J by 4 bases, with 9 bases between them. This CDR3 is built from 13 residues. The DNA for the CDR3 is TGTGCCAGCAGGAGCTATATTAATGAAAAACTGTTTTTT. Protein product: CASRSYINEKLFF.

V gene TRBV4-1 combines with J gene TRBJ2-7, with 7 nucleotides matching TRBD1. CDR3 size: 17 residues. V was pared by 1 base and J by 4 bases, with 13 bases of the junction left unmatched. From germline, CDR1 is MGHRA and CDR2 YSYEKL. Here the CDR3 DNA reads TGCGCCAGCAGCCAAGGGACAGGCCGGTATGGGAATTACGAGCAGTACTTC. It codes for CASSQGTGRYGNYEQYF.

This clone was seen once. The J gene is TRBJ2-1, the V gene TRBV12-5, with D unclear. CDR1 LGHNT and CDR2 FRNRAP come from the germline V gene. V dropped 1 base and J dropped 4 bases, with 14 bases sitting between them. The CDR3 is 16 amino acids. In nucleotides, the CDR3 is TGTGCTAGTGGTTTGGCAGGCCGAAGATCTTACAATGAGCAGTTCTTC. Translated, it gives CASGLAGRRSYNEQFF.

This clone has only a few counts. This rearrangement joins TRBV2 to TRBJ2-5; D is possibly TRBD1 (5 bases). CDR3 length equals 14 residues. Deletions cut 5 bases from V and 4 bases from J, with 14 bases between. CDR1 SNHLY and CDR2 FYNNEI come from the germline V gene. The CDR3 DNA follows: TGTGCCAGCAGTCCCGACAGAGACCCAGAGACCCAGTACTTC. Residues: CASSPDRDPETQYF.

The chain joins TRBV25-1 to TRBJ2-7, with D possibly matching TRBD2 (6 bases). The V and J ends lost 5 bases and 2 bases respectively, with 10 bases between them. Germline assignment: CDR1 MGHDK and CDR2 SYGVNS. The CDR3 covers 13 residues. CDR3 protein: CASSSGGTYEQYF. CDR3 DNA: TGTGCCAGCAGTTCCGGGGGAACCTACGAGCAGTACTTC.

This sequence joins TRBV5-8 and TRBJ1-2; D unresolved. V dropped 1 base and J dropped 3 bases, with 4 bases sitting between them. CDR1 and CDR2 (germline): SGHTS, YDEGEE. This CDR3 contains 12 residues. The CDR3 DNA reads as TGTGCCAGCAGCTTGACAGACTATGGCTACACCTTC. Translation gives CASSLTDYGYTF.

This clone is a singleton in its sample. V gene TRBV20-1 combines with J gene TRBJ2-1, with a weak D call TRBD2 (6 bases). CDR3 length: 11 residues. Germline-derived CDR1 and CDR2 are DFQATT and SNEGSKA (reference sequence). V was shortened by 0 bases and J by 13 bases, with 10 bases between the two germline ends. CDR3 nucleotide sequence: TGCAGTGCTAGAGATCAGGGACTCCAGTTCTTC. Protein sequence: CSARDQGLQFF.

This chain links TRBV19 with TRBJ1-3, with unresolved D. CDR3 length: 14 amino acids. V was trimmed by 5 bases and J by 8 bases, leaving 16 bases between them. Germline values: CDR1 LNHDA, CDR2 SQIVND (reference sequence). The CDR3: CASSPPNSADTIYF. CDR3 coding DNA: TGTGCCAGTAGTCCCCCGAACAGTGCTGACACCATATATTTT. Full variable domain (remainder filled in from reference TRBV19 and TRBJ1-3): DGGITQSPKYLFRKEGQNVTLSCEQNLNHDAMYWYRQDPGQGLRLIYYSQIVNDFQKGDIAEGYSVSREKKESFPLTVTSAQKNPTAFYLCASSPPNSADTIYFGEGSWLTVV.

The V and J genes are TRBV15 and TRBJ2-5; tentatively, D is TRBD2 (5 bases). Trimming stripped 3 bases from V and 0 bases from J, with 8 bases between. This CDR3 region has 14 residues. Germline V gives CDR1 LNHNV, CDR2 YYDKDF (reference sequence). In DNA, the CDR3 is TGTGCCACCAGCAGCGGACTCCACCAAGAGACCCAGTACTTC. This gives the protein CATSSGLHQETQYF.

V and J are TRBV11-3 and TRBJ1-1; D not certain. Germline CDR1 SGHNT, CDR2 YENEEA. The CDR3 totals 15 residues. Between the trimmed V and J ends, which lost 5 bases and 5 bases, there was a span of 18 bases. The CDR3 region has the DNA TGTGCCAGCAGCCCTAGATTAAAGGGAGAAACTGAAGCTTTCTTT. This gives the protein CASSPRLKGETEAFF.

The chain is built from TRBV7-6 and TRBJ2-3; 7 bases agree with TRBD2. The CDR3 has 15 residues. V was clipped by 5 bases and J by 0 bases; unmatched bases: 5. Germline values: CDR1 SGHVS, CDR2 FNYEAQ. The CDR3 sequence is CASSPSGISTDTQYF. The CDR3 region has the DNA TGTGCCAGCAGCCCCAGCGGGATAAGCACAGATACGCAGTATTTT.

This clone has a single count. The CDR3 region is CSVAGTRFGNEQFF. Here the CDR3 DNA reads TGCAGCGTTGCTGGGACTAGGTTTGGCAATGAGCAGTTCTTC. The chain carries TRBV29-1 and TRBJ2-1, with 8 nucleotides matching TRBD2. The germline CDR1 and CDR2 sequences are SQVTM and ANQGSEA. The CDR3 is 14 amino acids. The V gene end was trimmed by 4 bases and the J gene end by 6 bases; junction bases not matched to a gene: 8.

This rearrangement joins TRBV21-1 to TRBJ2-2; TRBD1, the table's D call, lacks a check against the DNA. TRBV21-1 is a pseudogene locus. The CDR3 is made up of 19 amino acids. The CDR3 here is CASSKGTHAKGQNTGELFF. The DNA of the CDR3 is TGTGCCAGCAGCAAAGGGACTCACGCAAAGGGACAAAACACCGGGGAGCTGTTTTTT.

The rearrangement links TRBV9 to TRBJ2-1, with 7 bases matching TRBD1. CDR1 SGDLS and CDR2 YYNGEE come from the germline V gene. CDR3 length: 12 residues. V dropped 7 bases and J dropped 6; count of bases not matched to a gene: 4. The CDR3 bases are TGTGCCAGCCAGGGGGAGTCCAATGAGCAGTTCTTC. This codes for CASQGESNEQFF.

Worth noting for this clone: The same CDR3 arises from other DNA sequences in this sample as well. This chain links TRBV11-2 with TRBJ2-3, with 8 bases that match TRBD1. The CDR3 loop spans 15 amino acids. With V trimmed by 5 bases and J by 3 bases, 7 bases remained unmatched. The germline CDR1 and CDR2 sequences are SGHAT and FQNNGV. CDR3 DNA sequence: TGTGCCAGCAGCCTCACAGGGGGAGCGACAGATACGCAGTATTTT. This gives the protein CASSLTGGATDTQYF.

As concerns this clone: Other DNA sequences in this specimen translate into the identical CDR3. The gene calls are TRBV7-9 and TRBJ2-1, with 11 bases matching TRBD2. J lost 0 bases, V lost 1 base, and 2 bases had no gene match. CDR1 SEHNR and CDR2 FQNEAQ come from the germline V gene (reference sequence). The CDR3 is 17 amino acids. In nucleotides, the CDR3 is TGTGCCAGCAGCTTAGGTGGACTAGCGGGCTCCTACAATGAGCAGTTCTTC. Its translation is CASSLGGLAGSYNEQFF.

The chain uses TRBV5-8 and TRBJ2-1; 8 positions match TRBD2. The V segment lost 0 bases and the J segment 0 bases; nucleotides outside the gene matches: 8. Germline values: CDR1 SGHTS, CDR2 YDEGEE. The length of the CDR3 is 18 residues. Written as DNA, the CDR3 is TGTGCCAGCAGCTTGGTTGGAACTAGCGGCTTCTCCTACAATGAGCAGTTCTTC. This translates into CASSLVGTSGFSYNEQFF. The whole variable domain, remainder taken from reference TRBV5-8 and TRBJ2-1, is EAGVTQSPTHLIKTRGQQATLRCSPISGHTSVYWYQQALGLGLQFLLWYDEGEERNRGNFPPRFSGRQFPNYSSELNVNALELEDSALYLCASSLVGTSGFSYNEQFFGPGTRLTVL.

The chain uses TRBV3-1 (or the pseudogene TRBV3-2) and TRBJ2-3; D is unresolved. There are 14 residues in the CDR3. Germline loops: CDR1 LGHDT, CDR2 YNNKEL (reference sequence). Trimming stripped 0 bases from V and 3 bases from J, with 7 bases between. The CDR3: CASSQDPRTDTQYF. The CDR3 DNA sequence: TGTGCCAGCAGCCAAGATCCGCGGACAGATACGCAGTATTTT.

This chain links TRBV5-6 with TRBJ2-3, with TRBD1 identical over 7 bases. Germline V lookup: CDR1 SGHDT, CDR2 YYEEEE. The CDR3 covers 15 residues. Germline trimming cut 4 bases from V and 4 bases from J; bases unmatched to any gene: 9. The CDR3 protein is CASSPFDRDSDTQYF. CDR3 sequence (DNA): TGTGCCAGCAGCCCATTCGACAGGGATTCAGATACGCAGTATTTT.

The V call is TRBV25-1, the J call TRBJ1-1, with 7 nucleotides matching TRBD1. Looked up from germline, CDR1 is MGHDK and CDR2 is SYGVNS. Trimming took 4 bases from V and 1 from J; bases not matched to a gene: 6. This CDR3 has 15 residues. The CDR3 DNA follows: TGTGCCAGCAGTGCGTCGCCAGGGGGGAACACTGAAGCTTTCTTT. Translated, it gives CASSASPGGNTEAFF.

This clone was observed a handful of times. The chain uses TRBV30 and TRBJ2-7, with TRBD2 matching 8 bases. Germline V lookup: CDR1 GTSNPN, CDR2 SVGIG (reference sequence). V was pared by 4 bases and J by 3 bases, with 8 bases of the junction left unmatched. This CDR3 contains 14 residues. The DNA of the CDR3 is TGTGCCTGGACCGCTCCGGGACTAGTCTACGAGCAGTACTTC. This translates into CAWTAPGLVYEQYF.

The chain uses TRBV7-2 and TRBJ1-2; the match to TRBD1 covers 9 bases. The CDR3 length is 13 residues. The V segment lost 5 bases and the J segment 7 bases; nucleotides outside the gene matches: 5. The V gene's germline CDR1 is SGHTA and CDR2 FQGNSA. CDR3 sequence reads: CASSQGTGLGYTF. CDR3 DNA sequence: TGTGCCAGCAGCCAGGGGACAGGGCTTGGCTACACCTTC.